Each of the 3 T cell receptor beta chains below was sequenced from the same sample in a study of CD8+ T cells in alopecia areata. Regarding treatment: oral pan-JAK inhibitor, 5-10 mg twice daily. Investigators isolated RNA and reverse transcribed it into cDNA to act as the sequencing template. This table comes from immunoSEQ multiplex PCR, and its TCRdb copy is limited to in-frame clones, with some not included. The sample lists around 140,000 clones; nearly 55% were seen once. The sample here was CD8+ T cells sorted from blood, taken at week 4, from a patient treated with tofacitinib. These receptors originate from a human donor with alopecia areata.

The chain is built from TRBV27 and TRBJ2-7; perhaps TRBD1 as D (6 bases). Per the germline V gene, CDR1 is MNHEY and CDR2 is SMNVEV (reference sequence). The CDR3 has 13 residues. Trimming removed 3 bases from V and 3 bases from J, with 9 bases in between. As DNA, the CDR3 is TGTGCCAGCAGTTTCCTGGACAGCTACGAGCAGTACTTC. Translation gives CASSFLDSYEQYF.

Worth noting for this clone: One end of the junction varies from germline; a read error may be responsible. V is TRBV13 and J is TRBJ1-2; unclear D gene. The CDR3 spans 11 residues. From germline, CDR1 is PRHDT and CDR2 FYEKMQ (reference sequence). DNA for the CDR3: TGTGCCAGCAGCGAAGACCTCTCCTTCCACTTC. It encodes CASSEDLSFHF. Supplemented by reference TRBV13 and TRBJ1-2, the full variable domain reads AAGVIQSPRHLIKEKRETATLKCYPIPRHDTVYWYQQGPGQDPQFLISFYEKMQSDKGSIPDRFSAQQFSDYHSELNMSSLELGDSALYFCASSEDLSFHFGSGTRLTVV.

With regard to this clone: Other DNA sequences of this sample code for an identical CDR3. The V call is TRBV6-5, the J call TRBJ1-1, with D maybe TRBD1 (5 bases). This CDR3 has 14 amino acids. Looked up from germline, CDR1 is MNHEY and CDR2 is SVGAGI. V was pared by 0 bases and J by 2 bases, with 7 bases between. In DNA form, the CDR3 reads TGTGCCAGCAGTTACTCGGGGGGAAACACTGAAGCTTTCTTT. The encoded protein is CASSYSGGNTEAFF.